Here is one T cell receptor beta chain with its context. This CDR3 has 18 amino acids. V was clipped by 0 bases and J by 4 bases; unmatched bases: 10. Germline V gene sequence: CDR1 SGHRS, CDR2 YFSETQ. This table comes from immunoSEQ multiplex PCR, and its TCRdb copy is limited to in-frame clones, with some not included. The sample lists about 230,000 clones, 85% to 90% occurring once. These data belong to a study of blood T cell repertoires in COVID-19. The chain employs TRBV5-1 and TRBJ1-2; 12 bases line up with TRBD1. The specimen was peripheral blood. This receptor was obtained from a man in his fifties or sixties with COVID-19, enrolled during active disease. This chain's CDR3 is CASSLVTGQGAISYGYTF. The CDR3 DNA reads as TGCGCCAGCAGCTTGGTAACGGGACAGGGGGCGATTAGCTATGGCTACACCTTC.